This T cell receptor (beta chain) was obtained from a study of low-dose radiotherapy and immunotherapy resistance in tumors (dated by TCRdb to about 2022). With respect to the entire study: Patients in Cohort 1 were given 0.5 Gy per fraction every 2 weeks, and the prescribed total PTV dose was 6.5 Gy. Patients in Cohort 2 were given 1 Gy per fraction every two weeks, for a total of 13 Gy across 26 weeks. Patients were given nivolumab as a 240 mg flat dose every two weeks and ipilimumab at 1 mg/kg every six weeks, with both drugs delivered intravenously. Cyclophosphamide 200 mg/m2 was given intravenously every two weeks, one day before each radiation and immunotherapy administration. Patients took aspirin 300 mg orally once daily for four cycles, starting on cycle 1 day 1. Trial participants were not randomized into treatment groups. Eight patients were included in the translational analysis: three from the first dose cohort and the first five from the second dose cohort.

On this clonotype: This receptor's antigen is unknown. No base quality values were provided; no much bigger clone lies one nucleotide off.

Instrument used: Illumina HiSeq 2500. To make first-strand cDNA, Superscript III was used along with a set of TRAV- and TRBV-specific primers so that both the TCRalpha and TCRbeta chains were covered. TCRs were amplified with Phusion for around 21 PCR cycles, with a constant-region primer paired with the adapter attached to the V primers. Isolated mRNA was amplified with the MessageAmp II aRNA Amplification Kit, using an approximately 17-hour in vitro transcription at 37°C. The Dynabeads mRNA DIRECT Purification Kit was used to isolate the mRNA for TCR sequencing. A second roughly 27-cycle Phusion PCR added indexed Illumina adapters, and products were purified with AMPure XP beads. The source study handled its data this way. Custom Perl scripts were used to pool TCR sequences that encoded the same protein, to remove out-of-frame sequences, and to calculate the abundance of each clonotype. Any TCR sequence supported by only a single read was excluded from analysis. Shannon entropy, Gini index, clonality, richness, and the frequency of TCRs shared between repertoires were included as repertoire metrics. The public reads were quality trimmed at Q25 with fastp and then assembled into clones with MiXCR by TCRdb, keeping productive beta chains. Entries that share a CDR3 protein sequence are merged under the most common genes and DNA. The V and J calls shown here were made by TCRdb, not taken from the authors' results. The sample data list tens of thousands of distinct CDR3 sequences, and over 15% of these were observed just once. Over 4.5% of the sample goes to the ten largest clones.

The CDR3 goes from the cysteine to the phenylalanine over 15 residues. CDR3 DNA only is kept here, 45 bases in frame from base 1. Clipping removes 1 base from V and 5 bases from J, with 5 as the unmatched junction base count. Per the germline V gene (reference sequence), LGHDT is the CDR1 and YNNKEL is the CDR2. The time point label of this sample denotes: before trial treatment. The donors came from RACIN, which was a single-arm phase I dose-escalation trial that paired nivolumab and ipilimumab with aspirin, low-dose cyclophosphamide and low-dose radiotherapy. Patients with advanced, TIL-negative solid tumors were considered eligible.

The chain is encoded by TRBV3-1 joined to TRBJ2-5; TRBD2 fits 9 bases in the junction. The material was PBMCs, obtained before treatment. This receptor was obtained from a male donor with prostate cancer. CDR3 region: CASSQGLAGMETQYF. The nucleotides are TGTGCCAGCAGCCAAGGGCTAGCGGGAATGGAGACCCAGTACTTC.